The rows below give T cell receptor beta chains drawn from one sample of a study of blood T cells in healthy people across ages. TCRdb ran MiXCR on the 5' RACE reads and lists one entry per CDR3 protein. Among approximately 730,000 distinct CDR3 sequences listed, about 53% were seen once. Sequencing used blood. The receptors here all came from an elderly man in good health. Both conserved end residues are part of each CDR3. A D gene is named only where the DNA matches it firmly. A row's size may be missing; if present it is once, few, many or a size class.

NA | 16 | few | TRBJ2-5 | TRBV5-1 | CASSLSGAQVRETQYF | TGCGCCAGCAGCTTGTCTGGGGCACAAGTGAGGGAGACCCAGTACTTC
NA | 15 | few | TRBJ1-4 | TRBV5-1 | CASSPEITTNEKLFF | TGCGCCAGCAGCCCAGAGATCACCACTAATGAAAAACTGTTTTTT
NA | 13 | NA | TRBJ2-7 | TRBV29-1 | CSVEFENYYEQYF | TGCAGCGTTGAGTTTGAAAATTACTACGAGCAGTACTTC
TRBD2 | 15 | few | TRBJ2-5 | TRBV20-1 | CSARDRLAGGETQYF | TGCAGTGCTAGAGATCGGCTAGCGGGAGGAGAGACCCAGTACTTC
TRBD2 | 14 | NA | TRBJ2-5 | TRBV29-1 | CSVGTSGAQETQYF | TGCAGCGTCGGGACTAGCGGAGCTCAAGAGACCCAGTACTTC
TRBD2 | 15 | NA | TRBJ2-1 | TRBV25-1 | CASRGGTSQGNEQFF | TGTGCCAGCAGGGGCGGGACTAGCCAGGGAAATGAGCAGTTCTTC
NA | 14 | NA | TRBJ2-7 | TRBV20-1 | CSARRGDLFYEQYF | TGCAGTGCTAGGAGGGGGGACCTATTCTACGAGCAGTACTTC
NA | 15 | few | TRBJ2-2 | TRBV29-1 | CSVAAGRVETGELFF | TGCAGCGTTGCAGCGGGCAGGGTCGAGACCGGGGAGCTGTTTTTT
TRBD2 | 15 | NA | TRBJ2-5 | TRBV20-1 | CNAKPGLAGPDEQYF | TGCAATGCAAAACCGGGACTAGCGGGACCCGATGAGCAGTACTTC
NA | 11 | few | TRBJ2-7 | TRBV2 | CASTAANEQYF | TGTGCCAGCACTGCCGCGAACGAGCAGTACTTC
TRBD2 | 16 | NA | TRBJ2-7 | TRBV10-2 | CASSDGGASGTYEQYF | TGCGCCAGCAGTGACGGAGGGGCTAGCGGGACCTACGAGCAGTACTTC
NA | 15 | NA | TRBJ2-3 | TRBV9 | CASSFGSTSTDTQYF | TGTGCCAGCAGCTTCGGGTCCACTAGCACAGATACGCAGTATTTT
TRBD1 | 16 | few | TRBJ2-2 | TRBV4-2 | CASNQLPGQGVGELFF | TGTGCCAGCAACCAGTTGCCGGGACAGGGGGTCGGGGAGCTGTTTTTT
NA | 12 | many | TRBJ2-5 | TRBV20-1 | CSAREGGQTQYF | TGCAGTGCTAGAGAAGGGGGACAGACCCAGTACTTC
NA | 15 | few | TRBJ2-3 | TRBV28 | CASSLMDWGTGTQYF | TGTGCCAGCAGTCTAATGGACTGGGGCACAGGAACGCAGTATTTT
TRBD1 | 14 | NA | TRBJ2-3 | TRBV10-3 | CAINRDRDLDTQYF | TGTGCCATCAATCGGGACAGGGATCTAGATACGCAGTATTTT
TRBD2 | 16 | NA | TRBJ2-1 | TRBV20-1 | CSARLQRTRSYNEQFF | TGCAGTGCTAGATTGCAGCGGACTAGATCCTACAATGAGCAGTTCTTC
TRBD1 | 15 | NA | TRBJ2-3 | TRBV5-1 | CASSLTGDITDTQYF | TGCGCCAGCAGCTTGACAGGGGATATAACAGATACGCAGTATTTT
TRBD2 | 15 | once | TRBJ2-7 | TRBV20-1 | CSARPLAGGPSEQYF | TGCAGTGCTAGACCTTTAGCGGGAGGGCCCTCCGAGCAGTACTTC
TRBD1 | 15 | many | TRBJ2-5 | TRBV3-1 | CASSLADRVQETQYF | TGTGCCAGCAGCCTTGCCGACAGGGTACAAGAGACCCAGTACTTC
TRBD1 | 16 | NA | TRBJ1-2 | TRBV6-1 | CASSEVGTGVNYGYTF | TGTGCCAGCAGTGAAGTCGGGACAGGGGTAAACTATGGCTACACCTTC
NA | 14 | NA | TRBJ2-5 | TRBV7-9 | CASSLDSGIETQYF | TGTGCCAGCAGCTTAGACAGTGGGATAGAGACCCAGTACTTC
TRBD1 | 16 | NA | TRBJ1-2 | TRBV12-3/TRBV12-4 | CASSPGQGLVGYGYTF | TGTGCCAGCAGCCCCGGACAGGGGTTGGTAGGCTATGGCTACACCTTC
NA | 14 | few | TRBJ1-6 | TRBV27 | CASSLSIYGGPLHF | TGTGCCAGCAGTTTAAGCATCTACGGAGGCCCCCTCCACTTT
TRBD1 | 17 | NA | TRBJ1-1 | TRBV6-1 | CASSVTGASASDTEAFF | TGTGCCAGCAGTGTTACAGGGGCTTCCGCTTCGGACACTGAAGCTTTCTTT
TRBD2 | 15 | NA | TRBJ2-7 | TRBV27 | CASRASGSSVRSQYF | TGTGCCAGCAGGGCTAGCGGGTCCTCCGTCAGGTCCCAGTACTTC
TRBD1 | 14 | NA | TRBJ2-7 | TRBV27 | CASSRQGSRYEQYF | TGTGCCAGCAGTCGACAGGGCAGTCGCTACGAGCAGTACTTC
TRBD2 | 14 | few | TRBJ2-3 | TRBV20-1 | CSARDRLAGDYAYF | TGCAGTGCTAGAGATCGGCTAGCGGGAGACTACGCGTATTTT
NA | 14 | few | TRBJ2-7 | TRBV10-3 | CAIGGLPPIYEQYF | TGTGCCATCGGGGGTTTACCCCCTATATACGAGCAGTACTTC